This T cell receptor beta chain was documented in a study of blood T cells in healthy people across ages. Whole-study findings and limits: In long-lived donors, naive CD4+ cell counts and diversity exceeded those of aged donors.

Using a J-beta primer mix together with a sample-barcoded 5' primer, a second PCR was run for about 7 to 12 cycles. TCRdb independently ran MiXCR on the 5' RACE reads; one entry per CDR3 protein. The data show 1,800,000 or so distinct CDR3 sequences, more than 35% seen once. CDR3 length equals 16 residues. V dropped 3 bases and J dropped 0; count of bases not matched to a gene: 5. Germline V gene sequence: CDR1 SGHVS, CDR2 FQNEAQ. A remark on this clonotype: Its antigen remains unidentified.

This receptor was identified in a human donor in good health. The sequenced material came from blood. This chain joins TRBV7-8 and TRBJ2-1, with 7 bases aligning to TRBD2. The CDR3 sequence: CASSFIKRGSYNEQFF. CDR3 in DNA: TGTGCCAGCAGCTTTATTAAGCGGGGCTCCTACAATGAGCAGTTCTTC.